This TCR beta chain was identified in a study of T cells in Graves' hyperthyroidism and ophthalmopathy. Regarding the study as a whole: The model anticipated ophthalmopathy a median approximately 6.6 months pre-onset.

V lost 8 bases to trimming and J lost 4 bases; unmatched junction nucleotides: 5. The CDR3 has 13 residues. CDR1 and CDR2 (germline): LNHDA, SQIVND (reference sequence). This clonotype was detected a few times. Its antigen is still unknown. The TCR beta CDR3 regions underwent amplification using RNA transcripts as the source. HTBI primers were used for first-round RT-PCR of the TCR CDR3. Each CDR3 protein gets one entry after TCRdb re-called the multiplex PCR reads with MiXCR. The sample has 480,000 or so distinct CDR3 sequences; 40% to 50% are singletons. Uncontrolled infections, other autoimmune diseases, pregnancy or lactation led to exclusion of patients.

The chain couples TRBV19 to TRBJ1-5; TRBD1 matches 7 bases. Sequenced: peripheral blood or thyroid tissue (not recorded which). This sequence originates from an adult woman with Graves' disease, either hyperthyroidism or ophthalmopathy (not recorded which). The CDR3 DNA is TGTGCCAGTGATGACAGGGAGAATCAGCCCCAGCATTTT. It specifies CASDDRENQPQHF.